This T cell receptor beta chain originates from a study of shared clonotypes between healthy human individuals. There are 16 residues in the CDR3. V dropped 2 bases and J dropped 6 bases, with 21 bases sitting between them. CDR1 and CDR2 from the germline V gene are SGHDT and YYEEEE. The data were produced by immunoSEQ multiplex PCR, yet TCRdb's version contains in-frame clones alone and is incomplete. The table has around 340,000 clones, around 79% seen once. This clonotype was obtained from a man under 40 in good health. The chain joins TRBV5-6 to TRBJ2-7; D unresolved. The sequenced material came from memory CD4+ T cells sorted from blood. Subset given: CD45RA-negative fraction. CDR3 amino acids: CASSFYNTYSVLEQYF. CDR3 sequence (DNA): TGTGCCAGCAGCTTCTATAACACCTATTCGGTGCTCGAGCAGTACTTC.